This TCR beta chain was documented in a study of early T cells in non-severe SARS-CoV-2 infection. Study context: Chains stayed unpaired after sequencing of bulk RNA from unsorted whole blood.

Many counts were recorded for this clonotype. Its antigen is as yet unknown. Unique molecular identifiers were affixed to single, distinct cDNA molecules. TCRdb passed the 5' RACE reads through MiXCR, listing each CDR3 protein once. This table holds about 52,000 distinct CDR3 sequences, 7% to 9% found once. The CDR3 totals 13 residues. V was pared by 6 bases and J by 7 bases, with 7 bases of the junction left unmatched. CDR1 MNHEY and CDR2 SVGAGI come from the germline V gene. General observations from the study: Clonotype matching in VDJdb favored anti-spike CD8 responses and did not capture private and CD4 specificities.

The sequenced material came from whole blood. The rearrangement joins TRBV6-5 to TRBJ1-1, with 8 bases matching TRBD1. The clonotype comes from an adult who was a healthcare worker with PCR-confirmed SARS-CoV-2 infection or an uninfected control (not recorded which). The CDR3 region has the DNA TGTGCCAGCAGCCCACAGGGGGTGCTTGAAGCTTTCTTT. As protein: CASSPQGVLEAFF.